These 6 T cell receptor beta chains share one sample of origin, sequenced in a study of T cells after yellow fever vaccination. TCRdb independently ran MiXCR on the 5' RACE reads; one entry per CDR3 protein. The sample has 25,000 to 30,000 distinct CDR3 sequences, approximately 4.9% seen once. The starting material was PBMCs, either bulk or a sorted T-cell subset (CD4+, CD8+, memory, or dextramer-sorted; not recorded which), obtained on the day of the yellow fever booster vaccination. The receptors derive from a man younger than 30 who received the YFV17D yellow fever vaccine.

The genes are TRBV28 and TRBJ2-3; D is undetermined. Germline assignment: CDR1 MDHEN and CDR2 SYDVKM. V was shortened by 4 bases and J by 2 bases, with 13 bases between the two germline ends. This CDR3 comprises 15 residues. The CDR3 loop reads CASSWAAALTDTQYF. CDR3 nucleotides: TGTGCCAGCAGTTGGGCCGCAGCCCTCACAGATACGCAGTATTTT.

This clonotype showed up many times. The rearrangement links TRBV7-8 to TRBJ2-3; 14 bases map to TRBD2. The germline V gene encodes CDR1 SGHVS and CDR2 FQNEAQ. The V gene end was trimmed by 5 bases and the J gene end by 2 bases; junction bases not matched to a gene: 6. CDR3 size: 17 residues. CDR3 nucleotide sequence: TGTGCCAGCAGCCCGGGGACTAGCGGGGGACTCACAGATACGCAGTATTTT. It codes for CASSPGTSGGLTDTQYF.

Many counts were recorded for this clonotype. The V gene is TRBV7-2, the J gene TRBJ2-1, with TRBD2 identical over 12 bases. The CDR3 runs to 15 residues. The trim removed 4 bases at V and 6 bases at J, leaving 4 bases unmatched. The germline gives CDR1 SGHTA, CDR2 FQGNSA. Here the CDR3 reads CASSWTSGVSNEQFF. CDR3 sequence (DNA): TGTGCCAGCAGCTGGACTAGCGGGGTGTCCAATGAGCAGTTCTTC.

In this sample, this clonotype turned up many times. The chain uses TRBV20-1 and TRBJ1-5; TRBD1 matches 7 bases. V was clipped by 2 bases and J by 2 bases; unmatched bases: 9. The CDR3 covers 16 residues. Germline-derived CDR1 and CDR2 are DFQATT and SNEGSKA (reference sequence). The CDR3 region has the DNA TGCAGTGCTAGACCCTTAGACAGGGCCCGCAATCAGCCCCAGCATTTT. Translated, it gives CSARPLDRARNQPQHF.

This clonotype has a handful of counts. This clone may be a read error of a much larger clone one base away. This chain connects TRBV6-5 to TRBJ1-1; 8 bases agree with TRBD1. CDR3 size: 12 residues. V shed 6 bases and J 5 bases; nucleotides not matched to a gene: 2. Germline V CDR1 and CDR2: MNHEY, SVGAGI. The DNA of the CDR3 is TGTGCCAGCAGATGGACAGGGACTGAAGCTTTCTTT. This gives the protein CASRWTGTEAFF.

This clonotype has only a few counts. The genes are TRBV19 and TRBJ2-7; D not resolved. This CDR3 has 15 amino acids. CDR1 and CDR2 from the germline V gene are LNHDA and SQIVND (reference sequence). With 4 bases removed from V and 2 bases from J, the gap between germline ends came to 15 bases. CDR3 nucleotide sequence: TGTGCCAGTAGTACAACTCCGCTAAGGCCCTACGAGCAGTACTTC. Its translation is CASSTTPLRPYEQYF. The full variable domain, in which reference TRBV19 and TRBJ2-7 provide the parts outside the CDR3, is DGGITQSPKYLFRKEGQNVTLSCEQNLNHDAMYWYRQDPGQGLRLIYYSQIVNDFQKGDIAEGYSVSREKKESFPLTVTSAQKNPTAFYLCASSTTPLRPYEQYFGPGTRLTVT.